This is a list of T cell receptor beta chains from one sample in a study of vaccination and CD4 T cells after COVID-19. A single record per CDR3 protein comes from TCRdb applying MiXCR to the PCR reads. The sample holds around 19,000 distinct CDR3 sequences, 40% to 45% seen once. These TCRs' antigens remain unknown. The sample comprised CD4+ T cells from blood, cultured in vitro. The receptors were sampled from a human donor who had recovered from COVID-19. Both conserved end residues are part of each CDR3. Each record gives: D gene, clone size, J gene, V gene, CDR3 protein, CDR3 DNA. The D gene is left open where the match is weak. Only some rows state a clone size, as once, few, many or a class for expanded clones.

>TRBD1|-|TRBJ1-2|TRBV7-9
CASSPGQGWDYSYTF
TGTGCCAGCAGCCCGGGACAGGGCTGGGACTATAGCTACACCTTC
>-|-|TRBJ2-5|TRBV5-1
CASSLDGLGQETQYF
TGCGCCAGCAGCTTGGACGGGCTGGGGCAAGAGACCCAGTACTTC
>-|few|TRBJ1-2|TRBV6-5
CASSYDYSNYGYTF
TGTGCCAGCAGTTACGACTACTCTAACTATGGCTACACCTTC
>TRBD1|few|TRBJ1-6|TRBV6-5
CASSYGDSNSPLHF
TGTGCCAGCAGTTACGGGGACAGCAATTCACCCCTCCACTTT
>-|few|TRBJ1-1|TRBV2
CASSVDENTEAFF
TGTGCCAGCAGTGTGGACGAGAACACTGAAGCTTTCTTT
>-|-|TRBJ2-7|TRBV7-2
CASSDRQKRSYEQYF
TGTGCCAGCAGCGATAGACAGAAGAGATCCTACGAGCAGTACTTC
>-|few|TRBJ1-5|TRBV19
CASSIRGRKLSNQPQHF
TGTGCCAGTAGTATACGAGGCAGGAAACTTAGCAATCAGCCCCAGCATTTT
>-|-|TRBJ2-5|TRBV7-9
CASSFKDRETQYF
TGTGCCAGCAGCTTTAAGGACCGAGAGACCCAGTACTTC
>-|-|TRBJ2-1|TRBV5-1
CASSLGGNLNEQFF
TGCGCCAGCAGCTTGGGTGGTAACCTCAATGAGCAGTTCTTC
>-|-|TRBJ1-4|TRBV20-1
CSASPGWAELFF
TGCAGTGCTAGTCCGGGGTGGGCGGAACTGTTTTTT
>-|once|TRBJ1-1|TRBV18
CASSPRQDTEAFF
TGTGCCAGCTCACCCCGGCAGGACACTGAAGCTTTCTTT
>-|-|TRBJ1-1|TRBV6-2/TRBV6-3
CASSYLSAVTEAFF
TGTGCCAGCAGTTACCTGAGCGCAGTGACTGAAGCTTTCTTT
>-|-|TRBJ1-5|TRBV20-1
CSARDGRQPQHF
TGCAGTGCTAGAGATGGTCGTCAGCCCCAGCATTTT
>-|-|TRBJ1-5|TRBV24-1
CATSDGRGGQPQHF
TGTGCCACCAGTGATGGAAGGGGAGGGCAGCCCCAGCATTTT
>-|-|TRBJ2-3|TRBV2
CASSLPPGADTQYF
TGTGCCAGCAGCCTCCCCCCAGGGGCAGATACGCAGTATTTT
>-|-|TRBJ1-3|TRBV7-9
CASSLAGELSGNTIYF
TGTGCCAGCAGCTTAGCGGGGGAGCTCTCCGGAAACACCATATATTTT
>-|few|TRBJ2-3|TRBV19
CASSIGAGWADTQYF
TGTGCCAGTAGTATCGGGGCGGGCTGGGCAGATACGCAGTATTTT
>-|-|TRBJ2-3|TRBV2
CASSAEETDTQYF
TGTGCCAGCAGTGCGGAGGAGACAGATACGCAGTATTTT
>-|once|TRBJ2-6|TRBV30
CAWSVRSSGANVLTF
TGTGCCTGGAGTGTCAGGAGCTCTGGGGCCAACGTCCTGACTTTC
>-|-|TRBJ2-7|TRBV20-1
CSALAVGEQYF
TGCAGTGCTCTAGCCGTCGGCGAGCAGTACTTC